This entry concerns a single T cell receptor (beta chain). Its antigen is as yet unknown. This sample is drawn from a study of T cells after yellow fever vaccination. The wider study: SMART-Seq v4 Ultra Low Input handled preparation of low-cell-number fractions. General study results and limits: Clones from primary vaccination mostly reappeared after the booster (roughly 95% CD4, under 90% CD8).

The germline V and J ends were trimmed by 1 base and 5 bases, with 10 bases remaining between them. This CDR3 is built from 14 residues. Germline V gene lookup returns CDR1 SGHRS and CDR2 YFSETQ. A 5'RACE template-switching step, the method used to make TCR cDNA, added a universal primer site and UMIs. TCRdb called the 5' RACE reads again in MiXCR, with one record for every CDR3 protein. The data contain some 200,000 distinct CDR3 sequences, approximately 10% of them seen just once; the ten biggest clones take up 36%. The starting material was CD8+ T cells sorted from PBMCs, obtained 15 days after the yellow fever booster vaccination. The genes are TRBV5-1 and TRBJ2-1; D could derive from TRBD1 or TRBD2 (6 bases each). The sequence came from a man aged 18 to 30 who received the YFV17D yellow fever vaccine. CDR3 amino acids: CASSLLGGNNEQFF. Here the CDR3 DNA reads TGCGCCAGCAGCTTGTTGGGGGGCAACAATGAGCAGTTCTTC. Based on the CDR3 plus reference TRBV5-1 and TRBJ2-1, the full variable domain is KAGVTQTPRYLIKTRGQQVTLSCSPISGHRSVSWYQQTPGQGLQFLFEYFSETQRNKGNFPGRFSGRQFSNSRSEMNVSTLELGDSALYLCASSLLGGNNEQFFGPGTRLTVL.